The 18 T cell receptor beta chains reported below all come from one sample, sequenced in a study of T-cell reconstitution after alpha-beta-depleted transplantation in children. Preparation of the TCRbeta library involved a method that used unique molecular identifiers. TCRdb used MiXCR to reprocess the PCR reads, holding one entry per CDR3 protein. The sample has around 500,000 distinct CDR3 sequences, more than 20% seen once. This specimen consisted of PBMCs, mostly from graft donor cells, obtained 360 days after TCRalphabeta/CD19-depleted stem cell transplant. These receptors all stem from a boy under two years old who had a stem cell transplant for acute myeloid leukemia, so the T cells may come from the graft donor.

V is TRBV5-1 and J is TRBJ2-5, with D unclear. Germline CDR1 and CDR2: SGHRS and YFSETQ. The CDR3 length is 13 residues. Trimming left V 0 bases short and J 5 bases short, with 8 bases between. The chain's CDR3 is CASSLAGSETQYF. The CDR3 bases are TGCGCCAGCAGCTTGGCAGGCAGCGAGACCCAGTACTTC.

The chain carries TRBV7-2 and TRBJ2-7; the match to TRBD1 covers 9 bases. Germline V CDR1 and CDR2: SGHTA, FQGNSA. The CDR3 contains 15 residues. Trimming at V came to 5 bases and at J to 4 bases, leaving 9 bases not matched to a gene. The CDR3 coding sequence is TGTGCCAGCAGCCCCCGGACAGGGGTCGGGTACGAGCAGTACTTC. Amino acid sequence: CASSPRTGVGYEQYF.

This clonotype was found a few times. This chain links TRBV12-3 or TRBV12-4 with TRBJ2-3; 10 nucleotides line up with TRBD2. This CDR3 is built from 17 residues. The trim removed 2 bases at V and 4 bases at J, leaving 9 bases unmatched. CDR3 sequence reads: CASSLSGGAIGSDTQYF. In nucleotides, the CDR3 is TGTGCCAGCAGTTTAAGCGGGGGGGCCATTGGGTCAGATACGCAGTATTTT.

This clonotype was recorded many times. The rearrangement links TRBV12-5 to TRBJ2-7; TRBD1 matches 7 bases. The CDR3 is 14 amino acids. Germline V gives CDR1 LGHNT, CDR2 FRNRAP. Trimming removed 1 base from V and 2 bases from J; junction bases left unmatched: 2. This chain's CDR3 is CASGLDRGAYEQYF. CDR3 DNA sequence: TGTGCTAGTGGTTTGGACAGGGGAGCCTACGAGCAGTACTTC.

The chain carries TRBV6-5 and TRBJ2-2; D possibly corresponds to TRBD1 (6 bases). The length of the CDR3 is 16 residues. The germline V gene encodes CDR1 MNHEY and CDR2 SVGAGI. Trimming took off 2 bases at V and 5 bases at J, with 15 bases between the two ends. CDR3 amino acids: CASSYAGQWGTGELFF. CDR3 in DNA: TGTGCCAGCAGTTACGCTGGACAGTGGGGGACCGGGGAGCTGTTTTTT.

Many counts were recorded for this clonotype. The chain combines TRBV14 with TRBJ2-1; D might be TRBD1 (5 bases). Germline CDR1 is SGHDN and CDR2 is FVKESK. This CDR3 spans 13 amino acids. Trimming cost V 1 base and J 10 bases, with 11 bases left between them. The CDR3, as DNA: TGTGCCAGCAGCCAAGGGGGCCGTGGGGAGCAGTTCTTC. Its translation is CASSQGGRGEQFF.

This clonotype appeared a few times. The chain employs TRBV20-1 and TRBJ2-3; D ambiguous. V lost 4 bases, J lost 0 bases, and 8 bases lay in between. Germline CDR1 is DFQATT and CDR2 is SNEGSKA (reference sequence). The CDR3 sequence is 13 residues long. The CDR3 coding sequence is TGCAGTGCTAAGAAAACTAGCACAGATACGCAGTATTTT. Protein sequence: CSAKKTSTDTQYF.

The rearrangement uses TRBV12-3 or TRBV12-4 and TRBJ2-1; D remains ambiguous. The ends were cut back, 1 base at V and 12 bases at J, with 4 bases in the middle. CDR3 size: 10 residues. CDR3 DNA: TGTGCCAGCAGTTTAGGGGGGCAGTTCTTC. It is translated as CASSLGGQFF.

This clonotype appeared a few times. This chain connects TRBV7-9 to TRBJ2-1, with D possibly TRBD2 on 5 matching bases. The CDR3 is 15 amino acids. Between the trimmed V and J ends, which lost 5 bases and 1 base, there was a span of 12 bases. The germline V gene encodes CDR1 SEHNR and CDR2 FQNEAQ (reference sequence). CDR3 DNA sequence: TGTGCCAGCAGCCTCACGGGGTGGTCCTACAATGAGCAGTTCTTC. Protein product: CASSLTGWSYNEQFF. The full variable domain, rest sourced from reference TRBV7-9 and TRBJ2-1, is DTGVSQNPRHKITKRGQNVTFRCDPISEHNRLYWYRQTLGQGPEFLTYFQNEAQLEKSRLLSDRFSAERPKGSFSTLEIQRTEQGDSAMYLCASSLTGWSYNEQFFGPGTRLTVL.

This clonotype was seen only a few times. The J gene is TRBJ1-6, the V gene TRBV7-2; D possibly corresponds to TRBD1 (6 bases). Germline CDR1 SGHTA, CDR2 FQGNSA. The CDR3 has 16 residues. Trimming cost V 2 bases and J 8 bases, with 16 bases left between them. CDR3 bases: TGTGCCAGCAGCTTACGGGGGGCGCTTAGGTATTCACCCCTCCACTTT. Translation: CASSLRGALRYSPLHF.

This clonotype came up many times. The J gene is TRBJ2-2, the V gene TRBV11-2; TRBD1 might be the D (6 bases). CDR3 size: 16 residues. Germline CDR1 reads SGHAT; CDR2 reads FQNNGV. Trimming took 1 base from V and 1 from J, leaving 10 bases between them. The CDR3, as DNA: TGTGCCAGCAGCTTAGCCGGGACACAGAACACCGGGGAGCTGTTTTTT. Translating it yields CASSLAGTQNTGELFF.

This clonotype was recorded a few times. CDR3 amino acids: CSASRASGGNTDTQYF. The CDR3 DNA sequence: TGCAGTGCTAGCCGGGCTAGCGGGGGGAACACAGATACGCAGTATTTT. The V call is TRBV20-1, the J call TRBJ2-3; 11 bases fit TRBD2. The CDR3 has 16 residues. Germline V lookup: CDR1 DFQATT, CDR2 SNEGSKA (reference sequence). V lost 3 bases and J lost 2; bases outside the gene matches: 7.

This clonotype was detected ten times or more. The V and J genes are TRBV15 and TRBJ2-4; the match to TRBD2 covers 12 bases. CDR3 size: 21 residues. The germline V gene has CDR1 LNHNV and CDR2 YYDKDF (reference sequence). V was pared by 3 bases and J by 2 bases, with 17 bases of the junction left unmatched. The CDR3 nucleotides are TGTGCCACCAGCAGCGACCTACGACTAGCGGGGGCGGGGGTATCCAAAAACATTCAGTACTTC. Translation: CATSSDLRLAGAGVSKNIQYF. Full variable domain (outside the CDR3, taken from reference TRBV15 and TRBJ2-4): DAMVIQNPRYQVTQFGKPVTLSCSQTLNHNVMYWYQQKSSQAPKLLFHYYDKDFNNEADTPDNFQSRRPNTSFCFLDIRSPGLGDTAMYLCATSSDLRLAGAGVSKNIQYFGAGTRLSVL.

This chain links TRBV4-3 with TRBJ1-1, with 7 bases aligning to TRBD1. There are 13 residues in the CDR3. With V trimmed by 5 bases and J by 5 bases, 5 bases remained unmatched. Germline CDR1 and CDR2: LGHNA and YSLEER. CDR3 sequence reads: CASSSHRGTEAFF. In nucleotides, the CDR3 is TGCGCCAGCAGCTCCCACAGGGGAACTGAAGCTTTCTTT.

The genes are TRBV6-5 and TRBJ1-1, with 8 bases aligning to TRBD1. This CDR3 has 13 amino acids. Germline-derived CDR1 and CDR2 are MNHEY and SVGAGI. Losses at the gene ends were 1 base for V and 5 bases for J; bases not matched to a gene: 0. CDR3 region: CASSYYRGTEAFF. The CDR3, as DNA: TGTGCCAGCAGTTACTACAGGGGGACTGAAGCTTTCTTT.

This clonotype occurred a few times. The rearrangement uses TRBV6-1 and TRBJ2-7; D unresolved. The germline CDR1 and CDR2 sequences are MNHNS and SASEGT. This CDR3 spans 12 amino acids. The V and J ends lost 5 bases and 3 bases respectively, with 8 bases between them. CDR3 sequence: CASSLSFYEQYV. CDR3 in DNA: TGTGCCAGCAGTTTGTCTTTCTACGAGCAGTACGTC.

V usage is TRBV27 and J usage is TRBJ2-2; 9 nucleotides line up with TRBD1. CDR1 and CDR2 from the germline V gene are MNHEY and SMNVEV (reference sequence). Unmatched junction bases numbered 9, after V lost 4 bases and J lost 6 bases. The CDR3 contains 16 residues. DNA for the CDR3: TGTGCCAGCAGTTCCTTCGACAGGGGGATACCCGGGGAGCTGTTTTTT. It specifies CASSSFDRGIPGELFF.

The rearrangement links TRBV7-3 to TRBJ2-1; a weak D match, TRBD1 (5 bases). Germline V gene lookup returns CDR1 SGHTA and CDR2 FQGTGA. The CDR3 spans 14 residues. Trimming shortened V by 1 base and J by 7 bases, and 11 bases separated the two germline ends. This CDR3 reads CASSLIGAGNEQFF. CDR3 sequence (DNA): TGTGCCAGCAGCTTAATAGGGGCCGGGAATGAGCAGTTCTTC.